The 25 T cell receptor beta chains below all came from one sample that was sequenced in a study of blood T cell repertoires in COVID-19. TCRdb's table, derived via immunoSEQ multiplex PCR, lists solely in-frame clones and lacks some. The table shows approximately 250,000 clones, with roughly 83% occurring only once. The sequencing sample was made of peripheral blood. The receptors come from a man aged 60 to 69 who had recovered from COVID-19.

CDR3 residues: CASSSSIDTQYF. CDR3 sequence (DNA): TGTGCCAGCAGTTCATCTATTGATACGCAGTATTTT. The J gene is TRBJ2-3, the V gene TRBV6-2 or TRBV6-3; no clear D. CDR1 is MNHEY and CDR2 is SVGEGT in the germline V gene. Trimming took off 4 bases at V and 6 bases at J, with 8 bases between the two ends. The CDR3 runs 12 residues.

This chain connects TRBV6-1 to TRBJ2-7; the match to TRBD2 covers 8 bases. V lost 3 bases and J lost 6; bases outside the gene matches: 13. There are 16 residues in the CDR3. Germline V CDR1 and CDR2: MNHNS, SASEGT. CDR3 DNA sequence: TGTGCCAGCAGTGACCGAAACGGGGGGGAGGGCCGCGAGCAGTACTTC. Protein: CASSDRNGGEGREQYF.

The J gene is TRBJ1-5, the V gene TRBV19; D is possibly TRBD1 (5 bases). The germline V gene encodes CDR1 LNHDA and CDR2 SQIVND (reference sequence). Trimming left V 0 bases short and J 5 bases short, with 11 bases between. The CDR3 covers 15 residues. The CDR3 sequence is CASSIDWGRYQPQHF. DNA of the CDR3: TGTGCCAGTAGTATAGATTGGGGGAGGTATCAGCCCCAGCATTTT.

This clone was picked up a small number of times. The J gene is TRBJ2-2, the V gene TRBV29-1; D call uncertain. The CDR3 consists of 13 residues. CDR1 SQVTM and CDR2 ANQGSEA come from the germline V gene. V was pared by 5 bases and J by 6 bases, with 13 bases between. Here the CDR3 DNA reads TGCAGCGTTAAGTCTACTTTTGCCGGGGAGCTGTTTTTT. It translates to CSVKSTFAGELFF.

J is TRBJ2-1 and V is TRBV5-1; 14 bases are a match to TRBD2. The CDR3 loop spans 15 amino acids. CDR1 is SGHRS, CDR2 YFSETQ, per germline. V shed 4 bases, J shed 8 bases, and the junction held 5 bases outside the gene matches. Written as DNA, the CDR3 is TGCGCCAGCAGCCGAGGGACTAGCGGGAGCGATGAGCAGTTCTTC. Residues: CASSRGTSGSDEQFF.

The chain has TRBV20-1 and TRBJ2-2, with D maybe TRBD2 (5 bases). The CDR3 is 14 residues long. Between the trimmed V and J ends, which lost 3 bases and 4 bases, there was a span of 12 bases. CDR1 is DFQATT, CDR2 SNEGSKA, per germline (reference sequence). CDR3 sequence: CSASTRVGTGELFF. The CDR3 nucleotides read TGCAGTGCTAGTACTAGGGTCGGCACCGGGGAGCTGTTTTTT.

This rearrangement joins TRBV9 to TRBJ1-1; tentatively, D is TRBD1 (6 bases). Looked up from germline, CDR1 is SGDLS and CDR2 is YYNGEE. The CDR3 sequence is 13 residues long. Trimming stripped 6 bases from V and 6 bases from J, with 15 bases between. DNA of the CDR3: TGTGCCAGCAACCCACGGGGGGCGGCTGAAGCTTTCTTT. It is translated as CASNPRGAAEAFF.

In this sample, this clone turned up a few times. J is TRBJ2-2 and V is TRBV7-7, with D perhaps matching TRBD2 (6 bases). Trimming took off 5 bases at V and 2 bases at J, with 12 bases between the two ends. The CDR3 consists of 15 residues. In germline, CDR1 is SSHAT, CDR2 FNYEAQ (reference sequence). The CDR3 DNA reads TGTGCCAGCAGCCCCGGGACTCACAACACCGGGGAGCTGTTTTTT. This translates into CASSPGTHNTGELFF. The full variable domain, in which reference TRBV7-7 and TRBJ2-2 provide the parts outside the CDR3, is GAGVSQSPRYKVTKRGQDVTLRCDPISSHATLYWYQQALGQGPEFLTYFNYEAQPDKSGLPSDRFSAERPEGSISTLTIQRTEQRDSAMYRCASSPGTHNTGELFFGEGSRLTVL.

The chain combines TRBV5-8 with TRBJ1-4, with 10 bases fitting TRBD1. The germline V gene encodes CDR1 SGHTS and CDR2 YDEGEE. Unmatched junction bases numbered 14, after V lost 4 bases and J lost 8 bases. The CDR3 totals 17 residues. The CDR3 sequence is CASSPGQGTSVEEKLFF. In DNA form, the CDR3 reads TGTGCCAGCAGCCCGGGACAGGGGACTTCGGTGGAAGAAAAACTGTTTTTT.

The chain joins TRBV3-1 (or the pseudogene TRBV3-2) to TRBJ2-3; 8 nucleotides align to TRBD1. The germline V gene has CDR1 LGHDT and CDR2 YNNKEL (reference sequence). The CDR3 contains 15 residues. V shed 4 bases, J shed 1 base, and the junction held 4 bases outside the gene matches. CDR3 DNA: TGTGCCAGCAGCCGGACAGGGATCGGCACAGATACGCAGTATTTT. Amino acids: CASSRTGIGTDTQYF.

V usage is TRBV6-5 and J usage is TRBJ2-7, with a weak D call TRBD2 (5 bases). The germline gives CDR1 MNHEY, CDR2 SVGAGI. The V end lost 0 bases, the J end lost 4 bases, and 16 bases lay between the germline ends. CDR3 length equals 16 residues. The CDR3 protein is CASSYSSTRGRYEQYF. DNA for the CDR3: TGTGCCAGCAGTTACTCGTCTACTCGGGGAAGGTACGAGCAGTACTTC.

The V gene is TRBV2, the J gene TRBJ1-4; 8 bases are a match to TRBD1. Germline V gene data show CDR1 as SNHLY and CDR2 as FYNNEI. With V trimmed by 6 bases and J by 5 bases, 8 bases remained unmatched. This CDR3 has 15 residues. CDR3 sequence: CASRRSTGGNEKLFF. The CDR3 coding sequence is TGTGCCAGCAGGCGCTCAACAGGGGGAAATGAAAAACTGTTTTTT.

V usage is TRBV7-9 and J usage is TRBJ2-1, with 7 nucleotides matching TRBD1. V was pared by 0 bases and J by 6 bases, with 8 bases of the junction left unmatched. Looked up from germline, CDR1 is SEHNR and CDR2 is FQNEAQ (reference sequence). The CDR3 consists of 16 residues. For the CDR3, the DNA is TGTGCCAGCAGCTTAGCGGGGACAGACAGCGGCAATGAGCAGTTCTTC. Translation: CASSLAGTDSGNEQFF.

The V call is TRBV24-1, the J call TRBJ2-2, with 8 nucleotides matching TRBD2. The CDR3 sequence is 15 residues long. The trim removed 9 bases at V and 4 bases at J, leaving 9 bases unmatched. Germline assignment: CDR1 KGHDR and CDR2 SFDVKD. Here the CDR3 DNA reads TGTGCCACCGGTTCGGGGGGGCAAGGCACCGGGGAGCTGTTTTTT. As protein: CATGSGGQGTGELFF.

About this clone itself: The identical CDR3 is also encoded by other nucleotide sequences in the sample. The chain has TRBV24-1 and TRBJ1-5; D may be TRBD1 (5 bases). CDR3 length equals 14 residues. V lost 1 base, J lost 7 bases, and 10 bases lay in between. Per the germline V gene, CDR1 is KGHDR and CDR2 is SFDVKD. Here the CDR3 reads CATSDLSGDQPQHF. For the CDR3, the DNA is TGTGCCACCAGTGATTTATCGGGGGACCAGCCCCAGCATTTT.

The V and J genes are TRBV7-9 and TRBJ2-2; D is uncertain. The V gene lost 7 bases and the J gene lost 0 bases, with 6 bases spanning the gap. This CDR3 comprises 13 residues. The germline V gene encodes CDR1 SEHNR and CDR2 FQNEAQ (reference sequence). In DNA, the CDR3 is TGTGCCAGCACTACAGCGAACACCGGGGAGCTGTTTTTT. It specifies CASTTANTGELFF.

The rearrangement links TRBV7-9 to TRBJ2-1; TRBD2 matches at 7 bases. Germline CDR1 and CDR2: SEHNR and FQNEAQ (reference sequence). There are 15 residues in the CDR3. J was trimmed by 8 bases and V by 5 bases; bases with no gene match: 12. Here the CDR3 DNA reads TGTGCCAGCAGCCCCCTCGTCACTAGCGTCGATGAGCAGTTCTTC. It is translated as CASSPLVTSVDEQFF.

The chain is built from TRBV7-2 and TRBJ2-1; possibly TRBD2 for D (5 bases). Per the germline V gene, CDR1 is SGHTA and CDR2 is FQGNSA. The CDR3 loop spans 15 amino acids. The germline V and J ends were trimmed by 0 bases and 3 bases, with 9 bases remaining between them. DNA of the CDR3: TGTGCCAGCAGCTTAGCGATTGGGAGCTACAATGAGCAGTTCTTC. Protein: CASSLAIGSYNEQFF.

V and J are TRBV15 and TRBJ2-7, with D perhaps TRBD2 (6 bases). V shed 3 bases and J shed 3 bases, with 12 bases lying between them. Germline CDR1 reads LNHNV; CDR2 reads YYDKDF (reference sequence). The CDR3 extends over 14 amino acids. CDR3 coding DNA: TGTGCCACCAGCAGGGGGGGAGGCATCTACGAGCAGTACTTC. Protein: CATSRGGGIYEQYF.

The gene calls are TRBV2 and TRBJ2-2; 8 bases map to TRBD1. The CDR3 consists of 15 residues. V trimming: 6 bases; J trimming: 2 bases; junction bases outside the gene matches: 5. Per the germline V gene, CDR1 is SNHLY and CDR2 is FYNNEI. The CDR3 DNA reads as TGTGCCAGCAGGGAGACAGGGGCCAACACCGGGGAGCTGTTTTTT. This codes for CASRETGANTGELFF.

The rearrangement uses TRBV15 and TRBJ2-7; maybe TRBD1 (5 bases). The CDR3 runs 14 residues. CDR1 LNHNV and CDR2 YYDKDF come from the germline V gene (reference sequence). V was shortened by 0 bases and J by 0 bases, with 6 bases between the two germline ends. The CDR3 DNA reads TGTGCCACCAGCAGAGATACAGGCTCCTACGAGCAGTACTTC. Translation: CATSRDTGSYEQYF. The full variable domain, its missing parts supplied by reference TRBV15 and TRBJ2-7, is DAMVIQNPRYQVTQFGKPVTLSCSQTLNHNVMYWYQQKSSQAPKLLFHYYDKDFNNEADTPDNFQSRRPNTSFCFLDIRSPGLGDTAMYLCATSRDTGSYEQYFGPGTRLTVT.

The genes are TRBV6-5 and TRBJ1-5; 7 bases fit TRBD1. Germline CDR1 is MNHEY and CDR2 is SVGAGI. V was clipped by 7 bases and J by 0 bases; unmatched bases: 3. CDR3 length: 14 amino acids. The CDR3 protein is CASKEGASNQPQHF. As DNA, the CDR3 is TGTGCCAGCAAAGAGGGGGCTAGCAATCAGCCCCAGCATTTT.

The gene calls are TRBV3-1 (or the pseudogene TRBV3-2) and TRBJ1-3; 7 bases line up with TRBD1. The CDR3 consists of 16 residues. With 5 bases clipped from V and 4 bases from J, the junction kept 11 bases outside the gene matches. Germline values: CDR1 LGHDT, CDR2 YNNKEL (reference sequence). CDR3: CASSFGRQGTGNTIYF. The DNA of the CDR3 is TGTGCCAGCAGCTTCGGCCGACAGGGTACGGGAAACACCATATATTTT.

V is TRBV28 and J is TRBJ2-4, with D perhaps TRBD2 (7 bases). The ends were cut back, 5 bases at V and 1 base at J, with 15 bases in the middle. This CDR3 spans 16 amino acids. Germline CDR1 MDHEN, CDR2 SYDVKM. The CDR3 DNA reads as TGTGCCAGCAGTGGGTCCGGGGGGCCCGCCAAAAACATTCAGTACTTC. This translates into CASSGSGGPAKNIQYF.

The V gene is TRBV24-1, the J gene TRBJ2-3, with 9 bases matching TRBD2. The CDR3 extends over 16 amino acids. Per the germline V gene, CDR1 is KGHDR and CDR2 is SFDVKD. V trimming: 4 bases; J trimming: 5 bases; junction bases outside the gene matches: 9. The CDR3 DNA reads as TGTGCCACCAGTGAACCCCGGGCGGGAGGGAGAGATACGCAGTATTTT. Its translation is CATSEPRAGGRDTQYF.